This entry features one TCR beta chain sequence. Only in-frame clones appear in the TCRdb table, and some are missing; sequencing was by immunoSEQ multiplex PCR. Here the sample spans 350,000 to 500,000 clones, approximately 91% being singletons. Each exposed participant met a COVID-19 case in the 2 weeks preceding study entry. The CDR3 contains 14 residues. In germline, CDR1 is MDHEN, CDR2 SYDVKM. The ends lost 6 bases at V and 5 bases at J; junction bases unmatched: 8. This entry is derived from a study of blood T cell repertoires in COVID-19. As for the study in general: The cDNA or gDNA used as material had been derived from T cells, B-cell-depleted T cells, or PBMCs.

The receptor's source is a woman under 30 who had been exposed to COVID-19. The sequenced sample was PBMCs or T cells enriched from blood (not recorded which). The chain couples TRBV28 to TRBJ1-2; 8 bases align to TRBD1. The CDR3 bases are TGTGCCAGCAGCTCCACAGGGGGAGTTTATGGCTACACCTTC. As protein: CASSSTGGVYGYTF.